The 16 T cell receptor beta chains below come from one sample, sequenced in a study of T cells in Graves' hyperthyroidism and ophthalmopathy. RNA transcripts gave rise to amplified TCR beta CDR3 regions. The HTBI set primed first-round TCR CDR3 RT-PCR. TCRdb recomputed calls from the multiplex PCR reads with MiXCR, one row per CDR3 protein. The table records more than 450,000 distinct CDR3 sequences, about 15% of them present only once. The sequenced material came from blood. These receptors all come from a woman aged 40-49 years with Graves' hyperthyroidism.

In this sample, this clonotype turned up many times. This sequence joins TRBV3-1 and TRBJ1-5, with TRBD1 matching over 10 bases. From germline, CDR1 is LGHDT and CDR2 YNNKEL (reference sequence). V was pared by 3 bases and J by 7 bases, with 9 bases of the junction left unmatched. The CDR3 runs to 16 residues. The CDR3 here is CASSHMLGQGVQPQHF. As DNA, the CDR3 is TGTGCCAGCAGCCACATGTTAGGACAGGGGGTACAGCCCCAGCATTTT.

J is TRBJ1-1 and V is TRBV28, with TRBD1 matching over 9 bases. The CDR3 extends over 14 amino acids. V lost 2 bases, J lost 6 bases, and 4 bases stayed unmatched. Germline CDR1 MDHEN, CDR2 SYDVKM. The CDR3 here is CASSLTGGAAEAFF. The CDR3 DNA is TGTGCCAGCAGTTTAACAGGGGGCGCGGCTGAAGCTTTCTTT.

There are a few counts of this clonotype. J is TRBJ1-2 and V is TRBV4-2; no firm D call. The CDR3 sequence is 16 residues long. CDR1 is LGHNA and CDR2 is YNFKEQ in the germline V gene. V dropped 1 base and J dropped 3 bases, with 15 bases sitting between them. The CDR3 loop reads CASSQVAVVKDYGYTF. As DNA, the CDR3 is TGTGCCAGCAGCCAAGTTGCAGTAGTCAAAGACTATGGCTACACCTTC.

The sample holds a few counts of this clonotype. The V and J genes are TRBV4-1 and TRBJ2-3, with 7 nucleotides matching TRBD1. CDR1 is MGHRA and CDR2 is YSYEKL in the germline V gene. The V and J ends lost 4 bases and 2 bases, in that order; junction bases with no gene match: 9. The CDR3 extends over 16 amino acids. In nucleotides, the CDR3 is TGCGCCAGCAGCCCGTTGGGGACAGAGGACACAGATACGCAGTATTTT. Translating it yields CASSPLGTEDTDTQYF.

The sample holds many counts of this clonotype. CDR3 in DNA: TGCGCCAGCAAAAGGGACCAACACAATGAGCAGTTCTTC. It is translated as CASKRDQHNEQFF. This rearrangement joins TRBV5-1 to TRBJ2-1; perhaps D is TRBD1 or TRBD2 (5 bases each). CDR1 is SGHRS, CDR2 YFSETQ, per germline. The V end lost 6 bases, the J end lost 5 bases, and 12 bases lay between the germline ends. The length of the CDR3 is 13 residues.

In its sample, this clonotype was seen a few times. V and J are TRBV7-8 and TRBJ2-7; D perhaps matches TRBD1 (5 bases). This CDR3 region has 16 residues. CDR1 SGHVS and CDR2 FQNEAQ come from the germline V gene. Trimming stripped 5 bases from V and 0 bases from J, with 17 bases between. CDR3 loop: CASSPPDSKTSYEQYF. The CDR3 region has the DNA TGTGCCAGCAGCCCCCCTGACAGCAAGACCTCCTACGAGCAGTACTTC.

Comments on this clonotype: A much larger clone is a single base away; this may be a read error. The CDR3 nucleotides read TGTGCCGGCAGTTTATGGTTGGACTCCGAGGGAGAGACCCAGTACTTC. This gives the protein CAGSLWLDSEGETQYF. The chain recombines TRBV28 with TRBJ2-5, with D possibly TRBD2 on 5 matching bases. CDR1 MDHEN and CDR2 SYDVKM come from the germline V gene. The CDR3 covers 16 residues.

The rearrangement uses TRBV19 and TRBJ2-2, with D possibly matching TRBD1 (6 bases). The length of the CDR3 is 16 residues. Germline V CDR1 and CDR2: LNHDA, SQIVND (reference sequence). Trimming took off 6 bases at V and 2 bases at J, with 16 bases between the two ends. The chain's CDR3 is CASSLTRQANTGELFF. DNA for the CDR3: TGTGCCAGTAGCCTAACTCGACAGGCTAACACCGGGGAGCTGTTTTTT.

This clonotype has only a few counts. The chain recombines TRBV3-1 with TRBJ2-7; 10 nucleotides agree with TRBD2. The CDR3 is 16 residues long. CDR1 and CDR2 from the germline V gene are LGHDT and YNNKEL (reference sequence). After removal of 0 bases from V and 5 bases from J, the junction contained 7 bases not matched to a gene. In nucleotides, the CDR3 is TGTGCCAGCAGCCAAGATGCTAGCGGGAGTTTCCACGAGCAGTACTTC. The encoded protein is CASSQDASGSFHEQYF.

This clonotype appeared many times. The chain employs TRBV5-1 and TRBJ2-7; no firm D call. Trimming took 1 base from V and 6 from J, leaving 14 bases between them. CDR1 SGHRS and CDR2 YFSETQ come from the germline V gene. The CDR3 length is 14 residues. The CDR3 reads CASSLRQDGGEQYF. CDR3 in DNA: TGCGCCAGCAGCTTGAGGCAGGACGGCGGCGAGCAGTACTTC.

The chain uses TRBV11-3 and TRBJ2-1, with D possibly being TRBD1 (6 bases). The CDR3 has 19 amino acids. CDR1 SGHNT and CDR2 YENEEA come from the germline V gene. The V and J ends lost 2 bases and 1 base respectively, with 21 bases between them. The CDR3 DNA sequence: TGTGCCAGCAGCTTAAATTACCGCAGGGGAGACCCTTCCTACAATGAGCAGTTCTTC. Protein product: CASSLNYRRGDPSYNEQFF.

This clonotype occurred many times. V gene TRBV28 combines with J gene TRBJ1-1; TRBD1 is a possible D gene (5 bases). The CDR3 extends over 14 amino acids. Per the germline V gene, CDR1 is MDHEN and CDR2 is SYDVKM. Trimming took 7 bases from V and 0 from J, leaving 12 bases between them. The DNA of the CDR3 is TGTGCCAGCACCCAAAGACAGTTGAACACTGAAGCTTTCTTT. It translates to CASTQRQLNTEAFF.

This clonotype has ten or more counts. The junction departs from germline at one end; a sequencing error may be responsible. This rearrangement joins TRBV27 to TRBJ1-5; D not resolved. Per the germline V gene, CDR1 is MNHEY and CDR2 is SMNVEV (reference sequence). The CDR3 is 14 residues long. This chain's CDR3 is CASSLYGSNQPQHF. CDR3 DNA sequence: TGTGCCAGCAGCTTATATGGTAGCAATCAGCCCCAGCATTTT.

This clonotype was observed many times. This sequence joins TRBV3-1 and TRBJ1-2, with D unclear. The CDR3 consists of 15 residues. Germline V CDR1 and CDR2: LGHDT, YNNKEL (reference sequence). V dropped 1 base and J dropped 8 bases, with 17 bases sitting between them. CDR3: CASSQGIWALPGYTF. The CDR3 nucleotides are TGTGCCAGCAGCCAAGGAATTTGGGCCCTACCGGGCTACACCTTC.

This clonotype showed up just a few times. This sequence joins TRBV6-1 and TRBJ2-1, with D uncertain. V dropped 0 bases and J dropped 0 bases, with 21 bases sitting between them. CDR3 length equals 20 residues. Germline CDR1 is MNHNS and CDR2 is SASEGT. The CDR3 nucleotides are TGTGCCAGCAGTGAAGCGAGTTTGTTGGGCGCTCGGAGCTCCTACAATGAGCAGTTCTTC. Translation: CASSEASLLGARSSYNEQFF.

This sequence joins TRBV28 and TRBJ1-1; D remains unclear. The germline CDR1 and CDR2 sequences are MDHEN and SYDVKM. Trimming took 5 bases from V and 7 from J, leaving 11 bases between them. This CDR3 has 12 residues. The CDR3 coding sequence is TGTGCCAGCAGTCTCCTAAAGGGTGAAGCTTTCTTT. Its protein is CASSLLKGEAFF.